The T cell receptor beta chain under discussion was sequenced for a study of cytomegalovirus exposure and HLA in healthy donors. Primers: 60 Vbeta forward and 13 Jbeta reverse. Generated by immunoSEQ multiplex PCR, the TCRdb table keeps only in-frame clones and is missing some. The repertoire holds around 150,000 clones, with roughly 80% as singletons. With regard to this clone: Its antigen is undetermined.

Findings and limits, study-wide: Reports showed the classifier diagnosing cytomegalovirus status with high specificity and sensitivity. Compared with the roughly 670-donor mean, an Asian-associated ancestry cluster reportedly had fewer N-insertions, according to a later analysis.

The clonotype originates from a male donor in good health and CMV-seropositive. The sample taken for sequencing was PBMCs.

CDR3 amino acids: CASSGEGLAASNEQFF. For the CDR3, the DNA is TGTGCCAGCAGCGGCGAGGGACTAGCAGCTTCAAATGAGCAGTTCTTC. The rearrangement uses TRBV6-4 and TRBJ2-1, with 9 bases fitting TRBD2. The CDR3 extends over 16 amino acids. The germline V gene encodes CDR1 MRHNA and CDR2 SNTAGT. V gave up 6 bases and J gave up 7 bases; unmatched junction bases: 13.